Listed below are T cell receptor beta chains from one sample, sequenced in a study of CD8 T cells in Susac syndrome. MiXCR, applied by TCRdb to the immunoSEQ multiplex PCR reads, yields one record per CDR3 protein. The data contain roughly 150,000 distinct CDR3 sequences, 95% of them singletons. Sequencing input: CD4+ T cells from PBMCs. These receptors all stem from a human donor with Susac syndrome. The CDR3 runs from the conserved cysteine through the conserved F or W. The D gene is left open where the match is weak. Clone size, where shown, is once, few, many, or a class for clones that have expanded.

v_call: TRBV10-3; clone_size: NA; d_call: NA; j_call: TRBJ2-7; cdr3_nt: TGTGCCATCAGTGAGTCCTCGGGACGTCTGGGAAACGAGCAGTACTTC; cdr3_aa: CAISESSGRLGNEQYF
v_call: TRBV12-5; clone_size: NA; d_call: TRBD2; j_call: TRBJ2-3; cdr3_nt: TGTGCTAGTGGTTTGGGAACTAGCGGGGTGACAGATACGCAGTATTTT; cdr3_aa: CASGLGTSGVTDTQYF
v_call: TRBV19; clone_size: NA; d_call: NA; j_call: TRBJ2-3; cdr3_nt: TGTGCCAGTGGGGGGGGCAGCACAGATACGCAGTATTTT; cdr3_aa: CASGGGSTDTQYF
v_call: TRBV19; clone_size: once; d_call: NA; j_call: TRBJ1-2; cdr3_nt: TGTGCCAGTAGAGGGACGATGTATGGCTACACCTTC; cdr3_aa: CASRGTMYGYTF
v_call: TRBV9; clone_size: NA; d_call: TRBD1; j_call: TRBJ2-2; cdr3_nt: TGTGCCAGCGGTCCAGGGGGCGCGGGGGGGGAGCTGTTTTTT; cdr3_aa: CASGPGGAGGELFF
v_call: TRBV7-9; clone_size: NA; d_call: NA; j_call: TRBJ1-1; cdr3_nt: TGTGCCAGCAGCACTGGACAGAACACTGAAGCTTTCTTT; cdr3_aa: CASSTGQNTEAFF
v_call: TRBV10-3; clone_size: NA; d_call: TRBD2; j_call: TRBJ2-2; cdr3_nt: TGTGCCATCAGCGCGGGGAGGGCAACGAACACCGGGGAGCTGTTTTTT; cdr3_aa: CAISAGRATNTGELFF
v_call: TRBV7-9; clone_size: NA; d_call: NA; j_call: TRBJ2-2; cdr3_nt: TGTGCCAGCAGGGGGCAGGTCACCGGGGAGCTGTTTTTT; cdr3_aa: CASRGQVTGELFF
v_call: TRBV18; clone_size: NA; d_call: NA; j_call: TRBJ2-1; cdr3_nt: TGTGCCAGCTCACCATGGGATGACAGGATATTGCGGTTCTTC; cdr3_aa: CASSPWDDRILRFF
v_call: TRBV9; clone_size: once; d_call: TRBD2; j_call: TRBJ2-5; cdr3_nt: TGTGCCAGCAGCGTAGGCCTTGGGACTAGCGGGAACCAAGAGACCCAGTACTTC; cdr3_aa: CASSVGLGTSGNQETQYF
v_call: TRBV5-4; clone_size: NA; d_call: NA; j_call: TRBJ2-1; cdr3_nt: TGTGCCAGCAGCTTGGACTCGGGAGTGGGCGATGAGCAGTTCTTC; cdr3_aa: CASSLDSGVGDEQFF
v_call: TRBV23-1; clone_size: NA; d_call: NA; j_call: TRBJ1-3; cdr3_nt: TGCGCCAGCAGTCGGGGAGGGTTTGCCACCATATATTTT; cdr3_aa: CASSRGGFATIYF
v_call: TRBV15; clone_size: NA; d_call: NA; j_call: TRBJ2-5; cdr3_nt: TGTGCCACCAGCAGGTCTCGTGAGACCCAGTACTTC; cdr3_aa: CATSRSRETQYF
v_call: TRBV5-1; clone_size: NA; d_call: NA; j_call: TRBJ1-1; cdr3_nt: TGCGCCAGCTCACAGGGAAAGAACACTGAAGCTTTCTTT; cdr3_aa: CASSQGKNTEAFF
v_call: TRBV6-1; clone_size: NA; d_call: NA; j_call: TRBJ2-7; cdr3_nt: TGTGCCAGCAGTGAAGCGCGGCCTAGCGAGCAGTACTTC; cdr3_aa: CASSEARPSEQYF
v_call: TRBV29-1; clone_size: NA; d_call: NA; j_call: TRBJ2-1; cdr3_nt: TGCAGCGCCCGCCCCCCGGGTCGGGAGTGGAACAATGAGCAGTTCTTC; cdr3_aa: CSARPPGREWNNEQFF
v_call: TRBV2; clone_size: few; d_call: NA; j_call: TRBJ2-2; cdr3_nt: TGTGCCAGCAGTGAAGCCGGGAACACCGGGGAGCTGTTTTTT; cdr3_aa: CASSEAGNTGELFF
v_call: TRBV7-2; clone_size: once; d_call: NA; j_call: TRBJ1-1; cdr3_nt: TGTGCCAGCAGCCGGCCAGGGGACGGCACTGAAGCTTTCTTT; cdr3_aa: CASSRPGDGTEAFF
v_call: TRBV12-3/TRBV12-4; clone_size: NA; d_call: NA; j_call: TRBJ2-7; cdr3_nt: TGTGCCAGCAGCATCCGAGGCGGCGAGCAGTACTTC; cdr3_aa: CASSIRGGEQYF
v_call: TRBV5-1; clone_size: NA; d_call: NA; j_call: TRBJ2-1; cdr3_nt: TGCGCCAGCAGCTTTTTCCGGGACCCGGGGAATGAGCAGTTCTTC; cdr3_aa: CASSFFRDPGNEQFF
v_call: TRBV27; clone_size: NA; d_call: NA; j_call: TRBJ1-1; cdr3_nt: TGTGCCAGCAGCCCCGAGCTGGGACGTGCTGAAGCTTTCTTT; cdr3_aa: CASSPELGRAEAFF
v_call: TRBV29-1; clone_size: NA; d_call: NA; j_call: TRBJ1-1; cdr3_nt: TGCAGCGTTGAACCTGGGGGCACTGAAGCTTTCTTT; cdr3_aa: CSVEPGGTEAFF
v_call: TRBV10-3; clone_size: NA; d_call: NA; j_call: TRBJ2-7; cdr3_nt: TGTGCCATCAGTGACGGGGGAACTTACGAGCAGTACTTC; cdr3_aa: CAISDGGTYEQYF
v_call: TRBV29-1; clone_size: NA; d_call: NA; j_call: TRBJ2-7; cdr3_nt: TGCAGCGTTTCGGCGGGCCCTTACGAGCAGTACTTC; cdr3_aa: CSVSAGPYEQYF
v_call: TRBV15; clone_size: NA; d_call: TRBD1; j_call: TRBJ2-4; cdr3_nt: TGTGCCACCAGCAGGGACAGGGAGAGGGTAGCCAAAAACATTCAGTACTTC; cdr3_aa: CATSRDRERVAKNIQYF
v_call: TRBV7-9; clone_size: NA; d_call: NA; j_call: TRBJ1-1; cdr3_nt: TGTGCCAGCAGCTTAATGGCGGACACTGAAGCTTTCTTT; cdr3_aa: CASSLMADTEAFF
v_call: TRBV20-1; clone_size: NA; d_call: NA; j_call: TRBJ2-5; cdr3_nt: TGCAGTGCTAGAGATCGTGAGACCCAGTACTTC; cdr3_aa: CSARDRETQYF
v_call: TRBV6-4; clone_size: NA; d_call: NA; j_call: TRBJ1-5; cdr3_nt: TGTGCCAACAAAGACGATTATAGCAATCAGCCCCAGCATTTT; cdr3_aa: CANKDDYSNQPQHF
v_call: TRBV4-1; clone_size: NA; d_call: TRBD1; j_call: TRBJ1-3; cdr3_nt: TGCGCCAGCAGCCAGACAGGGCTTGGACGAAACACCATATATTTT; cdr3_aa: CASSQTGLGRNTIYF
v_call: TRBV11-2; clone_size: NA; d_call: NA; j_call: TRBJ1-2; cdr3_nt: TGTGCCAGCAGCCACGTAAAGGGCGCGATGCGTGGCTACACCTTC; cdr3_aa: CASSHVKGAMRGYTF
v_call: TRBV20-1; clone_size: NA; d_call: NA; j_call: TRBJ2-7; cdr3_nt: TGCAGTGCTAGAAGAGGGCTTTACGAGCAGTACTTC; cdr3_aa: CSARRGLYEQYF
v_call: TRBV3-1; clone_size: NA; d_call: NA; j_call: TRBJ1-3; cdr3_nt: TGTGCCAGCAGCCAAGCGGCAGACTCTGGAAACACCATATATTTT; cdr3_aa: CASSQAADSGNTIYF
v_call: TRBV11-1; clone_size: NA; d_call: NA; j_call: TRBJ2-2; cdr3_nt: TGTGCCAGCAGCACTAGGGGGGCGAACACCGGGGAGCTGTTTTTT; cdr3_aa: CASSTRGANTGELFF
v_call: TRBV7-2; clone_size: NA; d_call: TRBD1; j_call: TRBJ2-7; cdr3_nt: TGTGCCAGCAGCAGGGGGATCAGGGGGCTAGCCTACGAGCAGTACTTC; cdr3_aa: CASSRGIRGLAYEQYF
v_call: TRBV15; clone_size: NA; d_call: NA; j_call: TRBJ2-3; cdr3_nt: TGTGCCACCAGCAGAGAGGGAGCAGCGGGCCTTCCCGGAGATACGCAGTATTTT; cdr3_aa: CATSREGAAGLPGDTQYF
v_call: TRBV3-1; clone_size: NA; d_call: NA; j_call: TRBJ1-1; cdr3_nt: TGTGCCAGCAGCCAAAAGGGGGGACACCTCTCTGGCGCTTTCTTT; cdr3_aa: CASSQKGGHLSGAFF
v_call: TRBV3-1; clone_size: once; d_call: NA; j_call: TRBJ1-2; cdr3_nt: TGTGCCAGCAGCCAAGGACAGTACTATGGCTACACCTTC; cdr3_aa: CASSQGQYYGYTF
v_call: TRBV29-1; clone_size: NA; d_call: TRBD2; j_call: TRBJ2-5; cdr3_nt: TGCAGCGTTGACCTGACTAGCAACCAAGAGACCCAGTACTTC; cdr3_aa: CSVDLTSNQETQYF
v_call: TRBV6-5; clone_size: few; d_call: TRBD1; j_call: TRBJ1-5; cdr3_nt: TGTGCCAGCAGGGGACAGGGAAGCAATCAGCCCCAGCATTTT; cdr3_aa: CASRGQGSNQPQHF
v_call: TRBV5-1; clone_size: NA; d_call: NA; j_call: TRBJ1-2; cdr3_nt: TGCGCCAGCAGCTTGGAGCCGAACTATGGCTACACCTTC; cdr3_aa: CASSLEPNYGYTF
v_call: TRBV20-1; clone_size: once; d_call: NA; j_call: TRBJ2-3; cdr3_nt: TGCAGTGGGGAGAGCAGCACAGATACGCAGTATTTT; cdr3_aa: CSGESSTDTQYF
v_call: TRBV9; clone_size: NA; d_call: NA; j_call: TRBJ2-1; cdr3_nt: TGTGCCAGCAGCACTGTCTGGCAGGCGGGCTCCTACAATGAGCAGTTCTTC; cdr3_aa: CASSTVWQAGSYNEQFF
v_call: TRBV29-1; clone_size: NA; d_call: NA; j_call: TRBJ2-1; cdr3_nt: TGCAGCGTGGCACAGAAGAATGAGCAGTTCTTC; cdr3_aa: CSVAQKNEQFF
v_call: TRBV12-3/TRBV12-4; clone_size: NA; d_call: TRBD2; j_call: TRBJ2-5; cdr3_nt: TGTGCCAGCAAAATAGCGGGGTCGGGTGAGACCCAGTACTTC; cdr3_aa: CASKIAGSGETQYF
v_call: TRBV12-3/TRBV12-4; clone_size: NA; d_call: TRBD1; j_call: TRBJ2-7; cdr3_nt: TGTGCCAGCAGTGAAGCCGGGACAGGGTCCTACGAGCAGTACTTC; cdr3_aa: CASSEAGTGSYEQYF
v_call: TRBV7-6; clone_size: NA; d_call: NA; j_call: TRBJ2-3; cdr3_nt: TGTGCCAGCAGCCCCATGAGGGGCCCGGATACGCAGTATTTT; cdr3_aa: CASSPMRGPDTQYF